This note documents a single T cell receptor beta chain sequence. Methods used by the authors: Reference gene primer amplification gave nucleated cell count estimates. This table comes from immunoSEQ multiplex PCR, and its TCRdb copy is limited to in-frame clones, with some not included. Clonal size and the V and J genes are those of that table, whereas D and trimming came from the DNA. The data show about 88,000 clones, over 80% seen once. CDR3 length equals 13 residues. Germline V lookup: CDR1 LNHDA, CDR2 SQIVND (reference sequence). Trimming removed 7 bases at V and 10 bases at J, with 14 bases between. The source of the sample is a study of blood T cell repertoires in COVID-19. Turning to the study itself: The United States, Italy and Spain supplied acute and convalescent COVID-19 samples. PBMCs, B-cell-depleted T cells, or T cells were the source of the cDNA or gDNA that made up the material.

The chain links TRBV19 to TRBJ1-6; weak D call: TRBD1 (5 bases). The sequenced sample was peripheral blood. The source of this sequence is a human donor with active COVID-19. The donor label of this sample is uncertain. The CDR3 here is CASNASKGSPLHF. The CDR3 nucleotides are TGTGCCAGTAACGCCAGTAAGGGGTCACCCCTCCACTTT.